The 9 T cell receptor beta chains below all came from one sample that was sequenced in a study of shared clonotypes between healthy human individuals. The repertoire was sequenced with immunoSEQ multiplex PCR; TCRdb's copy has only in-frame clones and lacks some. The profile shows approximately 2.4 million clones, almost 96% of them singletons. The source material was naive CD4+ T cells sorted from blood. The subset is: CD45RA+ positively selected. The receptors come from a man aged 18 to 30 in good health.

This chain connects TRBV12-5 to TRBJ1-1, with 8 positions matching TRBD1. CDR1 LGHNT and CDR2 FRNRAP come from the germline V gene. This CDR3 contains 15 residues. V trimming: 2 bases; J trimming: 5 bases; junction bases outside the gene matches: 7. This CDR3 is CASGLLGQAGTEAFF. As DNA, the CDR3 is TGTGCTAGTGGTTTGCTGGGACAGGCGGGTACTGAAGCTTTCTTT.

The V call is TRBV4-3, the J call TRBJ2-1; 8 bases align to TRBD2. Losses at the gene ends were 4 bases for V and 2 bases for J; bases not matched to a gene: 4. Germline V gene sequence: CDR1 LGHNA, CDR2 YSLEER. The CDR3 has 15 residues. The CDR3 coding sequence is TGCGCCAGCAGCCCGGGGGGGGGCCCCTACAATGAGCAGTTCTTC. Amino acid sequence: CASSPGGGPYNEQFF.

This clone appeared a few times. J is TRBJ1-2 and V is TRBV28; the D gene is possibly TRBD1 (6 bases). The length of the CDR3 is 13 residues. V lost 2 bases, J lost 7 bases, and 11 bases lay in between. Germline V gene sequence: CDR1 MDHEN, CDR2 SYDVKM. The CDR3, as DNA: TGTGCCAGCAGTTTACTGGGGACATCTGGCTACACCTTC. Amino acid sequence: CASSLLGTSGYTF.

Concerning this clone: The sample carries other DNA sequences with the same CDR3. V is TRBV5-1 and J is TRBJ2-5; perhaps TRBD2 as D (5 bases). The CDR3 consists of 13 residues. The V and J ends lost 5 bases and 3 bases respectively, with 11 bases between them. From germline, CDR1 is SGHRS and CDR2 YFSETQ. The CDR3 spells CASSLGLKETQYF. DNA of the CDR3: TGCGCCAGCAGTTTAGGACTGAAAGAGACCCAGTACTTC.

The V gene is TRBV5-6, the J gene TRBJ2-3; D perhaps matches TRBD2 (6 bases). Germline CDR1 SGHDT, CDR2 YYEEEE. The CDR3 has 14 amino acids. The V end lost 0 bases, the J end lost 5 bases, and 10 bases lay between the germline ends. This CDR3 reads CASSLDPGGDTQYF. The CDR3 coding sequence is TGTGCCAGCAGCTTGGATCCCGGGGGAGATACGCAGTATTTT.

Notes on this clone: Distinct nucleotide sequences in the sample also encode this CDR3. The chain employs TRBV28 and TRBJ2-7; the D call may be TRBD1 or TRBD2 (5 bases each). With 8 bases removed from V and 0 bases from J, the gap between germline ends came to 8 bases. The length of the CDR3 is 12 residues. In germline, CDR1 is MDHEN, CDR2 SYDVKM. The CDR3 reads CASGTSSYEQYF. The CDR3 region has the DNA TGTGCCAGCGGGACGTCCTCCTACGAGCAGTACTTC.

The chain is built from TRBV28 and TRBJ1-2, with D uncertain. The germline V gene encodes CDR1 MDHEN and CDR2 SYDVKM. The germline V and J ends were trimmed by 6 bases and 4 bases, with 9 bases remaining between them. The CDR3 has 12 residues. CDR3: CASRQKIYGYTF. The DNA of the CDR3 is TGTGCCAGCAGGCAAAAGATCTATGGCTACACCTTC.

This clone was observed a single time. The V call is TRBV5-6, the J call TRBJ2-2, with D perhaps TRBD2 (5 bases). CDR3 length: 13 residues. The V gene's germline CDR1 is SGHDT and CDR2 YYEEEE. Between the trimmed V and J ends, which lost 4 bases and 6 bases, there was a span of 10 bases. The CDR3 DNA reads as TGTGCCAGCAGCCAGCTCGGGGCCGGGGAGCTGTTTTTT. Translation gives CASSQLGAGELFF. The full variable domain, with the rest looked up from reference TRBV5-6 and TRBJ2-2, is DAGVTQSPTHLIKTRGQQVTLRCSPKSGHDTVSWYQQALGQGPQFIFQYYEEEERQRGNFPDRFSGHQFPNYSSELNVNALLLGDSALYLCASSQLGAGELFFGEGSRLTVL.

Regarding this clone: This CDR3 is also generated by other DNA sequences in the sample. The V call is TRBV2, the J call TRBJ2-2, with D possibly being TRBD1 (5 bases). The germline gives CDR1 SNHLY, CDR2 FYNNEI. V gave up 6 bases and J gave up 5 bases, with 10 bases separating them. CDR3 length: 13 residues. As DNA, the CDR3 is TGTGCCAGCAGCGCCCAGGGAACCGGGGAGCTGTTTTTT. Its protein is CASSAQGTGELFF.